One TCR beta chain is described in this entry. The antigen is undetermined. From germline, CDR1 is MDHEN and CDR2 SYDVKM. Trimming stripped 7 bases from V and 0 bases from J, with 16 bases between. This CDR3 spans 16 amino acids. The donor population consisted of healthy HIV-negative adults with no recent acute infections or vaccinations. Method: immunoSEQ multiplex PCR; TCRdb's copy keeps in-frame clones and lacks some. The table shows about 520,000 clones, with approximately 95% occurring only once. This record belongs to a study of shared clonotypes between healthy human individuals. Regarding the study as a whole: Sequencing depth was expected to influence donor clonotype sharing. When compared with the clonotypes that were shared by all four sorted-subset donors, the non-shared clonotypes turned out to have lower generation probabilities. Blood was the sole source, and tissue repertoires probably differ.

The clonotype comes from a woman aged 25 to 45 in good health. Source material: naive CD4+ T cells sorted from blood. Subset denoted: CD45RA+ positively selected. The gene calls are TRBV28 and TRBJ2-1, with a tentative D call TRBD1 (5 bases). The CDR3 nucleotides are TGTGCCAGCACTCCCGGACAAGCCTTCTCCTACAATGAGCAGTTCTTC. Translation gives CASTPGQAFSYNEQFF.